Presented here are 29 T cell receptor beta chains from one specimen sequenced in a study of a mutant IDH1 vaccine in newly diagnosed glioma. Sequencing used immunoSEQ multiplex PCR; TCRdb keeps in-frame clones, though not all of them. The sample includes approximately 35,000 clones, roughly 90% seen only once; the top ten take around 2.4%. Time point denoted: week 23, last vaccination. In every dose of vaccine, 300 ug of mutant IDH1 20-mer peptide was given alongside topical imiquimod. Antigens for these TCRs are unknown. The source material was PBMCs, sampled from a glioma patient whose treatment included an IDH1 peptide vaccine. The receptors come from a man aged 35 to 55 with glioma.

CDR3 DNA: TGTGCCAGCAGTTCCGCACTTGACAGGGGCGAGCAGTACGTC. Its protein product is CASSSALDRGEQYV. V is TRBV6-5 and J is TRBJ2-7; 8 bases align to TRBD1. Unmatched junction bases numbered 8, after V lost 4 bases and J lost 6 bases. The CDR3 has 14 residues. Germline V CDR1 and CDR2: MNHEY, SVGAGI.

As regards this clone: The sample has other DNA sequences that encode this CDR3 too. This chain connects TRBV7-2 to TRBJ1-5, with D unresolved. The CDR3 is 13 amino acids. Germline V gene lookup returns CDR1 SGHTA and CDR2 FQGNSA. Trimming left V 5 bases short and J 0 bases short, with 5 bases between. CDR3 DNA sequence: TGTGCCAGCAGCCCCGATAGCAATCAGCCCCAGCATTTT. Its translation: CASSPDSNQPQHF.

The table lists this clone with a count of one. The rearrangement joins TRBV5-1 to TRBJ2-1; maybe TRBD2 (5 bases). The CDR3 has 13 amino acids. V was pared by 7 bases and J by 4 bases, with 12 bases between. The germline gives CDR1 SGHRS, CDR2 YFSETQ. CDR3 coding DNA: TGCGCCAGCCGGCCGGGCGGGTACAATGAGCAGTTCTTC. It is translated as CASRPGGYNEQFF. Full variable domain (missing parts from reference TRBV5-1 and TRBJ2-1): KAGVTQTPRYLIKTRGQQVTLSCSPISGHRSVSWYQQTPGQGLQFLFEYFSETQRNKGNFPGRFSGRQFSNSRSEMNVSTLELGDSALYLCASRPGGYNEQFFGPGTRLTVL.

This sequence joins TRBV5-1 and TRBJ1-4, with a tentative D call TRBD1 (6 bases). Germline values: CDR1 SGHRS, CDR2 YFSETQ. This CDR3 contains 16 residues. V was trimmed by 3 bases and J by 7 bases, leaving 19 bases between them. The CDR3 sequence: CASSSVKGEGAEKLFF. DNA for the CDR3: TGCGCCAGCAGCTCGGTGAAGGGGGAAGGAGCTGAAAAACTGTTTTTT.

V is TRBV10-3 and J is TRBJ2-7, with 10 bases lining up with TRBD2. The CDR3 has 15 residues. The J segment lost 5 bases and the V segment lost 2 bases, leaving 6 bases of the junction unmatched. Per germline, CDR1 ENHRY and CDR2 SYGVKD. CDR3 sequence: CAISETSGIRNEQYF. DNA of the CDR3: TGTGCCATCAGTGAGACTAGCGGGATCCGCAACGAGCAGTACTTC.

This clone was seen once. CDR3 sequence reads: CASSFWWFGPSDHNEQFF. CDR3 sequence (DNA): TGTGCCAGCAGCTTTTGGTGGTTTGGGCCCTCGGACCACAATGAGCAGTTCTTC. The chain recombines TRBV5-6 with TRBJ2-1; D not resolved. The V end lost 2 bases, the J end lost 5 bases, and 23 bases lay between the germline ends. The CDR3 covers 18 residues. From germline, CDR1 is SGHDT and CDR2 YYEEEE.

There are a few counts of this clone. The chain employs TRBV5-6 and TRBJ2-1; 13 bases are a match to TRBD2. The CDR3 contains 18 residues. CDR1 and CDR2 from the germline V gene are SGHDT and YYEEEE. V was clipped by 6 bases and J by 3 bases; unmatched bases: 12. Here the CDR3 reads CASTSAPGLAGFYNEQFF. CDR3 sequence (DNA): TGTGCCAGCACCTCCGCTCCGGGACTAGCGGGATTCTACAATGAGCAGTTCTTC.

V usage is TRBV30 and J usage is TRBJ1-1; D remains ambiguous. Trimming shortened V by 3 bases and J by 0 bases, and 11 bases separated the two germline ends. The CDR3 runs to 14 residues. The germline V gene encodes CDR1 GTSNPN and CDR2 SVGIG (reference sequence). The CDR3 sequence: CAWRGPQVNTEAFF. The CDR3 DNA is TGTGCCTGGAGGGGTCCGCAGGTGAACACTGAAGCTTTCTTT.

The CDR3 nucleotides read TGTGCCAGCAGCCCCCTCCTTTCGGGGGTCTCCGGGGAGCTGTTTTTT. Amino acids: CASSPLLSGVSGELFF. The chain carries TRBV9 and TRBJ2-2, with D possibly being TRBD2 (6 bases). Trimming took off 4 bases at V and 6 bases at J, with 19 bases between the two ends. The CDR3 runs to 16 residues. Germline loops: CDR1 SGDLS, CDR2 YYNGEE.

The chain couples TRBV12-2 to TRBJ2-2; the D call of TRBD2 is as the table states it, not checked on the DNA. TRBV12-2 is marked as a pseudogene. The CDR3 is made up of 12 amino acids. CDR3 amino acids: CASRFSAGELFF. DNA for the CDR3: TGTGCAAGTCGCTTTAGCGCCGGGGAGCTGTTTTTT.

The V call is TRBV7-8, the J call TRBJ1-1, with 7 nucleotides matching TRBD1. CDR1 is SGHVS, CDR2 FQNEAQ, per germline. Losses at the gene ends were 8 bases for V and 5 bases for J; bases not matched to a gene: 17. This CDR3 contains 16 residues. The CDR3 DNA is TGTGCCAGCGGTGAAGGTAGGGGGCGCCTAAGGACTGAAGCTTTCTTT. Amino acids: CASGEGRGRLRTEAFF.

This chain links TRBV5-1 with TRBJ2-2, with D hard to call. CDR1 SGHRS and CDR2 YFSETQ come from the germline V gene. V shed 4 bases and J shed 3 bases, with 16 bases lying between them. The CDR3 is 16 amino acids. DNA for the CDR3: TGCGCCAGCAGCCCCAGCTTACGACGGGACACCGGGGAGCTGTTTTTT. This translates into CASSPSLRRDTGELFF. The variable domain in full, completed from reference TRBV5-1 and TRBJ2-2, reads KAGVTQTPRYLIKTRGQQVTLSCSPISGHRSVSWYQQTPGQGLQFLFEYFSETQRNKGNFPGRFSGRQFSNSRSEMNVSTLELGDSALYLCASSPSLRRDTGELFFGEGSRLTVL.

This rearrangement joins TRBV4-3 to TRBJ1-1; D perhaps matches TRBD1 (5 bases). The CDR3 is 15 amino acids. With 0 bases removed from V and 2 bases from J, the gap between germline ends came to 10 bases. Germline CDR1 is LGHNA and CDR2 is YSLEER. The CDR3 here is CASSQEPGLNTEAFF. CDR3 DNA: TGCGCCAGCAGCCAAGAACCAGGGCTTAACACTGAAGCTTTCTTT.

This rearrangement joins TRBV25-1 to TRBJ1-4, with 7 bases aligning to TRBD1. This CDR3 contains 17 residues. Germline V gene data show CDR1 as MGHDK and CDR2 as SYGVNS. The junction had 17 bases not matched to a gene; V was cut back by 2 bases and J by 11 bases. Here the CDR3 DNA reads TGTGCCAGCAGTGAAGGTCGTAGTGGGAACAGGGGTTCGAAACTGTTTTTT. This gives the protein CASSEGRSGNRGSKLFF.

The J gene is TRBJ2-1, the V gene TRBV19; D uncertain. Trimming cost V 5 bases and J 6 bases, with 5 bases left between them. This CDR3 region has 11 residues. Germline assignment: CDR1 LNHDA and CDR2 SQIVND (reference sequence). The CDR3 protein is CASSWTNEQFF. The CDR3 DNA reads TGTGCCAGTAGTTGGACCAATGAGCAGTTCTTC.

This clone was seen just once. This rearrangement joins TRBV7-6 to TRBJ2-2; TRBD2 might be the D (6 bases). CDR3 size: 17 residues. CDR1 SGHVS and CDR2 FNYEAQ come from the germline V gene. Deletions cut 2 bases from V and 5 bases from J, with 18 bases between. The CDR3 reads CASSLNAGGGETGELFF. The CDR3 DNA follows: TGTGCCAGCAGCTTAAACGCCGGGGGAGGTGAGACCGGGGAGCTGTTTTTT.

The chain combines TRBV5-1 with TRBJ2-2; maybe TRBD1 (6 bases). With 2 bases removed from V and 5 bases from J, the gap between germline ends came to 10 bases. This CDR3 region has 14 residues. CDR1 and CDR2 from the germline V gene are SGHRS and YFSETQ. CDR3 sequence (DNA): TGCGCCAGCAGCTTAGAGGGGGATACCGGGGAGCTGTTTTTT. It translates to CASSLEGDTGELFF.

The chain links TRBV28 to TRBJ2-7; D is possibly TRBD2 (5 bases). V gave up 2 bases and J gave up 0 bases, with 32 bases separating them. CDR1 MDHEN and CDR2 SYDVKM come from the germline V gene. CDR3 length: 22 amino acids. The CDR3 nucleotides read TGTGCCAGCAGTTTACCCTGGCCTGGACTGAAAGACACTGGCCCCTCCTCCTACGAGCAGTACTTC. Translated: CASSLPWPGLKDTGPSSYEQYF.

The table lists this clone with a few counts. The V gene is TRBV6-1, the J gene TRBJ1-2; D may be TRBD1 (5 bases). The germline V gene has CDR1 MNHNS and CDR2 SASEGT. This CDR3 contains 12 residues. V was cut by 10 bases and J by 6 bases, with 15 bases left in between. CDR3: CAILGDGNGYTF. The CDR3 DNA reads TGTGCCATCCTTGGGGACGGGAATGGCTACACCTTC.

The CDR3 DNA reads TGCACCAGCAGCCTTAGGGGTACCGGGTACGAGCAGTACGTC. It translates to CTSSLRGTGYEQYV. V usage is TRBV1 and J usage is TRBJ2-7; TRBD1 is taken as the D call from the table, unchecked against the DNA. TRBV1 constitutes a pseudogene. The CDR3 consists of 14 residues.

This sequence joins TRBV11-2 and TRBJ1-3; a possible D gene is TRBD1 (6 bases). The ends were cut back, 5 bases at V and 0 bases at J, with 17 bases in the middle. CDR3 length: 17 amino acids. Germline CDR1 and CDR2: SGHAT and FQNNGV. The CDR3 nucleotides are TGTGCCAGCAGCCGTAAAGGACAGTCCTTCTCTGGAAACACCATATATTTT. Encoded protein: CASSRKGQSFSGNTIYF.

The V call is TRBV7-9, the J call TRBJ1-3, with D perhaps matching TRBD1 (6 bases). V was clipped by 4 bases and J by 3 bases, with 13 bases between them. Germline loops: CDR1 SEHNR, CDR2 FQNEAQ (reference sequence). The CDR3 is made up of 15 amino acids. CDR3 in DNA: TGTGCCAGCAGCTCCCCGTCAGGGGTTGGAAACACCATATATTTT. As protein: CASSSPSGVGNTIYF.

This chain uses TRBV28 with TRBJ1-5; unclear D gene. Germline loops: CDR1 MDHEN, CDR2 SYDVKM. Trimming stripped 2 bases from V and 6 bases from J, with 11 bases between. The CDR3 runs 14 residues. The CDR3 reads CASSLPGEGQPQHF. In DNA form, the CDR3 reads TGTGCCAGCAGTTTACCAGGTGAGGGTCAGCCCCAGCATTTT.

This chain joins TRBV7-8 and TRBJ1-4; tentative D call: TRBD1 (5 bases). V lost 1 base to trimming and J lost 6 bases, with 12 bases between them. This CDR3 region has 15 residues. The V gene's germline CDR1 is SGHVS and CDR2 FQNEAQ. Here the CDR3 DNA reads TGTGCCAGCAGCTTAGGTGGGGGGTCATATGAAAAACTGTTTTTT. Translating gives CASSLGGGSYEKLFF.

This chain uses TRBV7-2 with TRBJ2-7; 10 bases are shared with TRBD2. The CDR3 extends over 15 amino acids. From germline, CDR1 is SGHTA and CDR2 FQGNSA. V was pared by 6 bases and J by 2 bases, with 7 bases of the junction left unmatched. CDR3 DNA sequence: TGTGCCAGCAGAGTAGGAGCGGGAGGGGCCTACGAGCAGTACTTC. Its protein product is CASRVGAGGAYEQYF.

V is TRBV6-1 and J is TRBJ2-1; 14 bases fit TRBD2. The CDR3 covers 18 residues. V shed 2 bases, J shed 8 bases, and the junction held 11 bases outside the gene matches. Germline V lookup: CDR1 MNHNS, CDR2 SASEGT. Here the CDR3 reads CASSEIHWTSGGTHEQFF. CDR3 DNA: TGTGCCAGCAGTGAAATTCATTGGACTAGCGGGGGGACCCATGAGCAGTTCTTC.

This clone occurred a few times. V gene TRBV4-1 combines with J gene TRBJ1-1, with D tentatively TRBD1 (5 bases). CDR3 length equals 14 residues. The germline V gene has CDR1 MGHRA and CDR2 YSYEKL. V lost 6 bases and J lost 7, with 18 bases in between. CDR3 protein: CASRPRLWGVEAFF. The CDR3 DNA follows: TGCGCCAGCAGGCCAAGATTATGGGGCGTTGAAGCTTTCTTT.

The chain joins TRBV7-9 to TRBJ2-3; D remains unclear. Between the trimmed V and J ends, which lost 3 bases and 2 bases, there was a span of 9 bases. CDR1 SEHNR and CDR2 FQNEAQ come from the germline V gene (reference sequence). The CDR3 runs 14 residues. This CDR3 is CASSLDPITDTQYF. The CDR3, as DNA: TGTGCCAGCAGCTTGGACCCGATCACAGATACGCAGTATTTT.

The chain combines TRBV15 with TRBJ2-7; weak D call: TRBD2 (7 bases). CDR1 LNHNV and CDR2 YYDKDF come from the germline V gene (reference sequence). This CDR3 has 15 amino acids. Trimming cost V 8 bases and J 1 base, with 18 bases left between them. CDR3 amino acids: CATSWGGQQSYEQYF. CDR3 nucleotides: TGTGCCACCTCCTGGGGGGGGCAGCAATCCTACGAGCAGTACTTC.